This T cell receptor (beta chain) was obtained from a study of control samples from healthy donors and cancer patients. The CDR3 extends over 19 amino acids. Libraries were prepared by immunoSEQ multiplex PCR; TCRdb keeps only in-frame clonotypes and omits some of them. The sample records around 83,000 clones, roughly 93% being singletons. The count of this clone is one. The chain carries TRBV1 and TRBJ2-3; the D call TRBD2 from the table was never checked on the DNA. TRBV1 is classified as a pseudogene. This receptor was taken from a woman between 35 and 50 years old with lung cancer. Sequenced: PBMCs. CDR3 sequence (DNA): TGCACCAGCAGCCCAGGGCTAGCGGGGGAATCCGGGGGCACAGATACGCAGTATTTT. This codes for CTSSPGLAGESGGTDTQYF.